This T cell receptor beta chain was sequenced during a study of cytomegalovirus exposure and HLA in healthy donors. Study background: A prior analysis found fewer than 120 million unique TCR beta sequences from 170 million or so T cells.

Trimming pared 2 bases from V and 0 bases from J, leaving 11 bases between. The CDR3 consists of 15 residues. The germline gives CDR1 PRHDT, CDR2 FYEKMQ (reference sequence). Researchers ran the PCR with 60 Vbeta and 13 Jbeta primers. The method was immunoSEQ multiplex PCR; TCRdb's version includes in-frame clones alone and lacks a portion of them. In the table there are roughly 190,000 clones, around 81% of which are singletons. The chain is built from TRBV13 and TRBJ2-7; a weak D match, TRBD1 (5 bases). Sequencing was performed on PBMCs. The TCR sequence derives from a woman in her 30s in good health and CMV-seropositive. The CDR3 protein is CASSLTGRSSYEQYF. CDR3 nucleotide sequence: TGTGCCAGCAGCTTAACAGGCCGGAGCTCCTACGAGCAGTACTTC. Drawing the rest from reference TRBV13 and TRBJ2-7, the complete variable domain is AAGVIQSPRHLIKEKRETATLKCYPIPRHDTVYWYQQGPGQDPQFLISFYEKMQSDKGSIPDRFSAQQFSDYHSELNMSSLELGDSALYFCASSLTGRSSYEQYFGPGTRLTVT.